The present entry profiles one TCR beta chain with its context. CDR3 length: 12 amino acids. V was clipped by 7 bases and J by 8 bases, with 17 bases between them. The germline V gene encodes CDR1 GTSNPN and CDR2 SVGIG (reference sequence). This specimen belongs to a study of blood T cell repertoires in COVID-19. Study at large: Collection of acute and convalescent COVID-19 samples took place in the United States, Italy and Spain. T cells, B-cell-depleted T cells, or PBMCs provided the cDNA or gDNA that served as material.

The Seattle patients, enrolled during active infection, were followed longitudinally. Original processing methods: Reference gene primer amplification gave nucleated cell count estimates. Sequencing used immunoSEQ multiplex PCR; TCRdb keeps in-frame clones, though not all of them. The DNA was the basis for D and trimming; V, J and clone size are from that table. The data show about 97,000 clones, with about nine tenths seen just once and 5% to 6.5% held by the top ten. The chain joins TRBV30 to TRBJ1-2; TRBD1 might be the D (5 bases). The sequenced sample was peripheral blood. This receptor was obtained from a woman aged 50 to 60 with COVID-19, enrolled during active disease. This chain's CDR3 is CALMGGADGYTF. The CDR3 DNA is TGTGCCTTAATGGGAGGGGCGGACGGCTACACCTTC. Drawing the rest from reference TRBV30 and TRBJ1-2, the complete variable domain is SQTIHQWPATLVQPVGSPLSLECTVEGTSNPNLYWYRQAAGRGLQLLFYSVGIGQISSEVPQNLSASRPQDRQFILSSKKLLLSDSGFYLCALMGGADGYTFGSGTRLTVV.